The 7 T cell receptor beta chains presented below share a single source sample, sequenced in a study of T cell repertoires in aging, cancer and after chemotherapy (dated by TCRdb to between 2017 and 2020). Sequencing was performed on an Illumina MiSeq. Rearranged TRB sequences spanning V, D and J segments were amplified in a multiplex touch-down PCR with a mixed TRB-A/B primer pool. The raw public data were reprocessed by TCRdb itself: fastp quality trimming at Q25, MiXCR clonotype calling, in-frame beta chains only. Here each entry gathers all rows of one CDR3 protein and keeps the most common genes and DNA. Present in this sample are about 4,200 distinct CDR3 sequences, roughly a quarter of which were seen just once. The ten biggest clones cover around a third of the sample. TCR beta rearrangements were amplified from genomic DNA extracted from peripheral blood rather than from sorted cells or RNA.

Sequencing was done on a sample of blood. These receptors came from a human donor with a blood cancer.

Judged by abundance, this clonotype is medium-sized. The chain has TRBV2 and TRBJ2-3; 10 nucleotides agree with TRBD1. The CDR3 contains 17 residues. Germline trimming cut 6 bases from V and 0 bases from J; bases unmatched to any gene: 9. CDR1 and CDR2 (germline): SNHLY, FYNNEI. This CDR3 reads CASRRDRGTPSTDTQYF. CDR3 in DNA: TGTGCCAGCAGACGGGACAGGGGTACTCCTAGCACAGATACGCAGTATTTT. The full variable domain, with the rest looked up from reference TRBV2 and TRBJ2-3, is EPEVTQTPSHQVTQMGQEVILRCVPISNHLYFYWYRQILGQKVEFLVSFYNNEISEKSEIFDDQFSVERPDGSNFTLKIRSTKLEDSAMYFCASRRDRGTPSTDTQYFGPGTRLTVL.

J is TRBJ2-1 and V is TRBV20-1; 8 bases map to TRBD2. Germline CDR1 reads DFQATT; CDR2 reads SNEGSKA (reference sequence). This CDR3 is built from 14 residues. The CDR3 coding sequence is TGCACCCTTCAGCCGGGACTAGTTTACAATGAGCAGTTCTTC. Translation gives CTLQPGLVYNEQFF.

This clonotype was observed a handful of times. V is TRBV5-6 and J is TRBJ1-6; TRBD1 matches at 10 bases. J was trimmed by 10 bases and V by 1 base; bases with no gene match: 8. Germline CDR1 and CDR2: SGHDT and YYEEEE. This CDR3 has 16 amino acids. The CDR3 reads CASSLSGGTGDSPLHF. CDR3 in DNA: TGTGCCAGCAGCTTGTCCGGTGGGACAGGGGACTCACCCCTCCACTTT.

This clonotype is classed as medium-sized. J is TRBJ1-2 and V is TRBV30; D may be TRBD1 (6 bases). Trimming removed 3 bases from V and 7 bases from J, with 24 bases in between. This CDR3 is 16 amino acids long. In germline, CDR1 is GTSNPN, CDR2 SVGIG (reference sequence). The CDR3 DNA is TGTGCCTGGAGGCAAACCGGGACACCGAGCTCGGGTGGCTACACCTTC. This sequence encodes CAWRQTGTPSSGGYTF.

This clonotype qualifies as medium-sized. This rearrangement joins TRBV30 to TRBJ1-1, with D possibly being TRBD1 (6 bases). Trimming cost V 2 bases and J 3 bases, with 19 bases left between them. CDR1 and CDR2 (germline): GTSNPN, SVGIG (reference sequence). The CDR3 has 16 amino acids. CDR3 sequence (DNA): TGTGCCTGGAGTCCGACGGGAGGAGGGGGATACACTGAAGCTTTCTTT. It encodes CAWSPTGGGGYTEAFF. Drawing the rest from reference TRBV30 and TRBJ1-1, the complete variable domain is SQTIHQWPATLVQPVGSPLSLECTVEGTSNPNLYWYRQAAGRGLQLLFYSVGIGQISSEVPQNLSASRPQDRQFILSSKKLLLSDSGFYLCAWSPTGGGGYTEAFFGQGTRLTVV.

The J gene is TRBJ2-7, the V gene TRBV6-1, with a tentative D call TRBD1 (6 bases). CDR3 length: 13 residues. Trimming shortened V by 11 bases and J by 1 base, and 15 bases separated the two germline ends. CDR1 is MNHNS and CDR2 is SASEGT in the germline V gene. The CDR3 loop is CASRDTVSYEQYF. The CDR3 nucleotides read TGTGCCTCCCGGGACACCGTATCCTACGAGCAGTACTTC.

CDR3 residues: CASSLWTSGTDTQYF. CDR3 DNA: TGTGCCAGCAGTTTATGGACTAGCGGCACAGATACGCAGTATTTT. The V and J genes are TRBV27 and TRBJ2-3; 9 positions agree with TRBD2. CDR3 length equals 15 residues. The V gene's germline CDR1 is MNHEY and CDR2 SMNVEV (reference sequence). V lost 1 base to trimming and J lost 1 base; unmatched junction nucleotides: 0.